This TCR beta chain was retrieved from a study of T-cell reconstitution after alpha-beta-depleted transplantation in children. TCRbeta library preparation incorporated unique molecular identifiers. TCRdb analysed the PCR reads with MiXCR anew, one entry per CDR3 protein. Seen here are fewer than 130,000 distinct CDR3 sequences, 10% to 13% observed once, and the top ten hold around 8.5%. This clonotype was observed many times. CDR3 length equals 14 residues. Germline V lookup: CDR1 DFQATT, CDR2 SNEGSKA (reference sequence). V was shortened by 4 bases and J by 3 bases, with 13 bases between the two germline ends.

The sequencing here drew on PBMCs from the stem cell graft donor, taken from the stem cell graft. The TCR sequence derives from a human donor who donated a stem cell graft to a child with acute lymphoblastic leukemia. The chain links TRBV20-1 to TRBJ1-5; weak D call: TRBD1 (5 bases). The CDR3 DNA follows: TGCAGTGCTATAATACCGGGGGTCAATCAGCCCCAGCATTTT. This translates into CSAIIPGVNQPQHF.